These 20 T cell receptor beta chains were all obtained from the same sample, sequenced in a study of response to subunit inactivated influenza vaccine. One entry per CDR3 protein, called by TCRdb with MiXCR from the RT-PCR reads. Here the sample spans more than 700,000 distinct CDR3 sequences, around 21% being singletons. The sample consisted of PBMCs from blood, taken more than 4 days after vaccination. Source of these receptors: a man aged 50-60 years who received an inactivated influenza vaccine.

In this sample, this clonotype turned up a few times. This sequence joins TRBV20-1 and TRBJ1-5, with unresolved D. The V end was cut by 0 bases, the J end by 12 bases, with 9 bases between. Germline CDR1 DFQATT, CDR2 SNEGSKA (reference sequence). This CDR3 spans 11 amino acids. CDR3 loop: CSARDPPHQHF. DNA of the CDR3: TGCAGTGCTAGAGATCCGCCTCACCAGCATTTT.

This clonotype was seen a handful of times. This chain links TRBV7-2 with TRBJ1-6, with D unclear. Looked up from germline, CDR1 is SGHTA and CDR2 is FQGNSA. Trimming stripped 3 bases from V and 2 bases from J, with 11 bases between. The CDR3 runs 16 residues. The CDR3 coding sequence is TGTGCCAGCAGCTTTGGCAGGCGGGCCTATAATTCACCCCTCCACTTT. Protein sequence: CASSFGRRAYNSPLHF.

CDR3 sequence (DNA): TGTGCCAGCAGCCCGACCGGGGGGGGGAACACTGAAGCTTTCTTT. This sequence encodes CASSPTGGGNTEAFF. The rearrangement links TRBV3-1 to TRBJ1-1, with D possibly TRBD1 on 5 matching bases. V gave up 4 bases and J gave up 1 base, with 13 bases separating them. Per the germline V gene, CDR1 is LGHDT and CDR2 is YNNKEL (reference sequence). This CDR3 is 15 amino acids long. Filled out from reference TRBV3-1 and TRBJ1-1, the complete variable domain reads DTAVSQTPKYLVTQMGNDKSIKCEQNLGHDTMYWYKQDSKKFLKIMFSYNNKELIINETVPNRFSPKSPDKAHLNLHINSLELGDSAVYFCASSPTGGGNTEAFFGQGTRLTVV.

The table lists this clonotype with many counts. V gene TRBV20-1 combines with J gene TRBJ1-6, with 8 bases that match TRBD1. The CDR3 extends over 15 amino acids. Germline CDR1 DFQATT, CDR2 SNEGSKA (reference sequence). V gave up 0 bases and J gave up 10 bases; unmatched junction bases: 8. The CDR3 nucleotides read TGCAGTGCTAGAGACCCGAGGACAGGGTTATCACCCCTCCACTTT. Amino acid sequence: CSARDPRTGLSPLHF.

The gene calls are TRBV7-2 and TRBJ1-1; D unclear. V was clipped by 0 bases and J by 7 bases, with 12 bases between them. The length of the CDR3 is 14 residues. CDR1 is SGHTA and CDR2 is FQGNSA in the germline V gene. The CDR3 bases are TGTGCCAGCAGCTTAGCTGAGATCGGCCTTGAAGCTTTCTTT. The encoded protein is CASSLAEIGLEAFF.

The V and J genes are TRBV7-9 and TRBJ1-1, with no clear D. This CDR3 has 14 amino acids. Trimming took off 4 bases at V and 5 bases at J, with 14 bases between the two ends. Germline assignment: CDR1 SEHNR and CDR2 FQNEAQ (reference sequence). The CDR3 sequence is CASSSSGGGTEAFF. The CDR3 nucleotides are TGTGCCAGCAGCTCCTCCGGCGGTGGAACTGAAGCTTTCTTT.

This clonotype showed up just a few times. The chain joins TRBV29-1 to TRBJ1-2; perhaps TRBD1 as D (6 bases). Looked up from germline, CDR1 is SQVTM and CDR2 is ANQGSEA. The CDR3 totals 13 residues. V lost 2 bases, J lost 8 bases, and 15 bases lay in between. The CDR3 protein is CSVEYSGAGGYTF. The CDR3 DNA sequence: TGCAGCGTTGAATATTCGGGGGCGGGAGGCTACACCTTC. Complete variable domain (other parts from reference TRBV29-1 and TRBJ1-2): SAVISQKPSRDICQRGTSLTIQCQVDSQVTMMFWYRQQPGQSLTLIATANQGSEATYESGFVIDKFPISRPNLTFSTLTVSNMSPEDSSIYLCSVEYSGAGGYTFGSGTRLTVV.

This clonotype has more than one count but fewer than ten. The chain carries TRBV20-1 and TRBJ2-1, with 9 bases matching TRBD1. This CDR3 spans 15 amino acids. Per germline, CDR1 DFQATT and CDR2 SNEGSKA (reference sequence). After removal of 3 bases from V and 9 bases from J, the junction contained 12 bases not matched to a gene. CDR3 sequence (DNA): TGCAGTGCTAGGGCGGGGGACAGGGTAGCCGGTGAGCAGTTCTTC. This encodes CSARAGDRVAGEQFF.

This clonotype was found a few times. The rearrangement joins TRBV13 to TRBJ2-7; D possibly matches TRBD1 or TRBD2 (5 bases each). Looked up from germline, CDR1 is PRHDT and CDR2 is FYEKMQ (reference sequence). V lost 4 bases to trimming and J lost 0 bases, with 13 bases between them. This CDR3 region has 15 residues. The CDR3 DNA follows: TGTGCCAGCAGCTACGGGACCTTGAGCTCCTACGAGCAGTACTTC. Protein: CASSYGTLSSYEQYF.

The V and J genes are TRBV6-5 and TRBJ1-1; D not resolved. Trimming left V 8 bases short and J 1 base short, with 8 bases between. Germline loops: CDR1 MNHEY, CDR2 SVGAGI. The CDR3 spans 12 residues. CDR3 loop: CASGPPNTEAFF. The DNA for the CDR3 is TGTGCCAGCGGGCCTCCGAACACTGAAGCTTTCTTT.

The CDR3 region is CASSTYALGTEAFF. CDR3 coding DNA: TGTGCCAGTAGTACGTATGCCCTCGGCACTGAAGCTTTCTTT. The chain links TRBV19 to TRBJ1-1; no reliable D call. The germline gives CDR1 LNHDA, CDR2 SQIVND (reference sequence). V was shortened by 4 bases and J by 4 bases, with 13 bases between the two germline ends. The CDR3 covers 14 residues.

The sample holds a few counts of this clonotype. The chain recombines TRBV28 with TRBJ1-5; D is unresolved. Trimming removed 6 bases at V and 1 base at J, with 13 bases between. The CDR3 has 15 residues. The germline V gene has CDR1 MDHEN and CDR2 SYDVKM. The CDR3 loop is CASSYLKGSNQPQHF. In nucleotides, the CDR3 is TGTGCCAGCAGCTATCTAAAGGGAAGCAATCAGCCCCAGCATTTT.

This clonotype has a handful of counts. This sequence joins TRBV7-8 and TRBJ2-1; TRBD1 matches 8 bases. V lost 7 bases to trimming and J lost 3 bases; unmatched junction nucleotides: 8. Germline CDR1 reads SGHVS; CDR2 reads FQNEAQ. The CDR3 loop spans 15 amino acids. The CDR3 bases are TGTGCCAGCAACGAAAGAGGGACAGGCTACAATGAGCAGTTCTTC. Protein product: CASNERGTGYNEQFF.

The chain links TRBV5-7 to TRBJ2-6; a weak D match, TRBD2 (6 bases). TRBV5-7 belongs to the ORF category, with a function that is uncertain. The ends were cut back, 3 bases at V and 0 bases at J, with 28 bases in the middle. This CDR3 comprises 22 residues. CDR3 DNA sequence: TGTGCCAGCAGCTCCCAATATTATTTAGTAGGGGAACTAGCCTCTGGGGCCAACGTCCTGACTTTC. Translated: CASSSQYYLVGELASGANVLTF.

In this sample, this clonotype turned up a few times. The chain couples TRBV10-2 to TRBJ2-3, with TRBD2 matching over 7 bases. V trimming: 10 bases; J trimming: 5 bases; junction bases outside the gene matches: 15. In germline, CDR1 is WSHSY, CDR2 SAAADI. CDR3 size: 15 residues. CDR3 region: CATRRSGVVGDTQYF. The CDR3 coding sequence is TGCGCCACCAGGCGGAGCGGGGTGGTCGGAGATACGCAGTATTTT.

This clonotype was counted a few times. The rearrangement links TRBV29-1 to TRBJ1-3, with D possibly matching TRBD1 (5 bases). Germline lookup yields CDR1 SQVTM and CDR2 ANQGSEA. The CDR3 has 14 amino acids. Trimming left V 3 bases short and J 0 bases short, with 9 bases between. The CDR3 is CSVDEDISGNTIYF. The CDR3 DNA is TGCAGCGTTGATGAGGACATCTCTGGAAACACCATATATTTT. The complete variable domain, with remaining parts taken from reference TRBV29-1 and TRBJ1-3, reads SAVISQKPSRDICQRGTSLTIQCQVDSQVTMMFWYRQQPGQSLTLIATANQGSEATYESGFVIDKFPISRPNLTFSTLTVSNMSPEDSSIYLCSVDEDISGNTIYFGEGSWLTVV.

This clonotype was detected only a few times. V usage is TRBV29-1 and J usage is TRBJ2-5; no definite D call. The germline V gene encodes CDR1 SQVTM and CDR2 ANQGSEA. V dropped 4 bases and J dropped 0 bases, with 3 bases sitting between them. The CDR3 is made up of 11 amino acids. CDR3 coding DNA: TGCAGCGTTGGACACCAAGAGACCCAGTACTTC. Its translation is CSVGHQETQYF.

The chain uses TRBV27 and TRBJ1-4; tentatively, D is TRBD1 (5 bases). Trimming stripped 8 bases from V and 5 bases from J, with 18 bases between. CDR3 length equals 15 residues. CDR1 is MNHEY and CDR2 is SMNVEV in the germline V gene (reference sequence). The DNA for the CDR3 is TGTGCCAGCTTCCCTCACGGGACCTACAATGAAAAACTGTTTTTT. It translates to CASFPHGTYNEKLFF. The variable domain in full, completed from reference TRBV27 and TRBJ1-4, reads EAQVTQNPRYLITVTGKKLTVTCSQNMNHEYMSWYRQDPGLGLRQIYYSMNVEVTDKGDVPEGYKVSRKEKRNFPLILESPSPNQTSLYFCASFPHGTYNEKLFFGSGTQLSVL.

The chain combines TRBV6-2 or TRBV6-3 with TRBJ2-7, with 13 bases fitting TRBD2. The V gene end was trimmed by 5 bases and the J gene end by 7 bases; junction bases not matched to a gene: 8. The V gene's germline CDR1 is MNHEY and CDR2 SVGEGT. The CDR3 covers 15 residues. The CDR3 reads CASSIPGLAGSEQYF. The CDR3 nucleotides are TGTGCCAGCAGTATACCGGGACTAGCGGGAAGTGAGCAGTACTTC.

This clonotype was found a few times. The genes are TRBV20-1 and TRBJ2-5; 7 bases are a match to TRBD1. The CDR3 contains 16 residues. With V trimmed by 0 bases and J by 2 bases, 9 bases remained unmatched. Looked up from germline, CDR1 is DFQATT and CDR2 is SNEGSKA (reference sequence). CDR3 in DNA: TGCAGTGCTAGAGACTCAAAAGGACAGGTTCAAGAGACCCAGTACTTC. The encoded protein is CSARDSKGQVQETQYF.